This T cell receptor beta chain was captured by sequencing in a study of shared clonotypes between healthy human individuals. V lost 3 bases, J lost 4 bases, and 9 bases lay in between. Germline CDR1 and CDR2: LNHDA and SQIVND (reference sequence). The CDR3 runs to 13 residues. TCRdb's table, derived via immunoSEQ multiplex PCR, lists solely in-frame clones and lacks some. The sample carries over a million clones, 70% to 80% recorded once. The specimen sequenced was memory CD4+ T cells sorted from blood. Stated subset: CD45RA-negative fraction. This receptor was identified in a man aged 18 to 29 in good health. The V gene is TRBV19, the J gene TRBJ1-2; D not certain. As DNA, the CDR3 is TGTGCCAGTAGTATCGCCCCCACCTATGGCTACACCTTC. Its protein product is CASSIAPTYGYTF.